This is a list of T cell receptor beta chains from one sample in a study of cytomegalovirus exposure and HLA in healthy donors. Sequencing was performed with immunoSEQ multiplex PCR; in TCRdb, only in-frame clones are kept and a portion is missing. Here the sample spans 200,000 to 250,000 clones, roughly 83% being singletons. Sequencing used PBMCs. The receptors come from a boy aged 2 to 10 in good health and CMV-seronegative. Both conserved end residues are part of each CDR3. The D gene is left open where the match is weak. Rows give clone size only sometimes, using once, few, many, or a class for an expanded clone.

size: -
length: 12
D: -
J: TRBJ2-5
V: TRBV2
CDR3: CASRTDQETQYF
DNA: TGTGCCAGCAGGACAGACCAAGAGACCCAGTACTTC

size: few
length: 15
D: -
J: TRBJ2-1
V: TRBV2
CDR3: CASSVNEGRGNEQFF
DNA: TGTGCCAGCAGTGTAAACGAGGGCAGGGGAAATGAGCAGTTCTTC

size: -
length: 12
D: -
J: TRBJ1-1
V: TRBV6-6
CDR3: CASSNDRSEAFF
DNA: TGTGCCAGCAGTAACGACAGGAGCGAAGCTTTCTTT

size: -
length: 11
D: -
J: TRBJ2-7
V: TRBV20-1
CDR3: CSARAAGEQYF
DNA: TGCAGTGCTAGGGCGGCGGGCGAGCAGTACTTC

size: -
length: 15
D: -
J: TRBJ2-7
V: TRBV5-1
CDR3: CASSTQQGMEYEQYF
DNA: TGCGCCAGCAGCACCCAACAGGGTATGGAGTACGAGCAGTACTTC

size: -
length: 16
D: -
J: TRBJ1-4
V: TRBV14
CDR3: CASSQRGFPDSEKLFF
DNA: TGTGCCAGCAGCCAAAGGGGCTTTCCGGACAGTGAAAAACTGTTTTTT

size: -
length: 15
D: TRBD1
J: TRBJ2-5
V: TRBV5-1
CDR3: CASSPSPTGQETQYF
DNA: TGCGCCAGCAGCCCCTCCCCGACAGGGCAAGAGACCCAGTACTTC

size: -
length: 14
D: -
J: TRBJ2-2
V: TRBV10-1
CDR3: CASSGGCGPGELFF
DNA: TGCGCCAGCAGTGGTGGATGCGGTCCCGGGGAGCTGTTTTTT

size: -
length: 17
D: TRBD2
J: TRBJ2-1
V: TRBV2
CDR3: CASSERGSGSAVNEQFF
DNA: TGTGCCAGCAGTGAACGGGGTAGCGGGAGTGCGGTCAATGAGCAGTTCTTC

size: -
length: 14
D: -
J: TRBJ1-6
V: TRBV9
CDR3: CASSGEDRLSPLHF
DNA: TGTGCCAGCAGCGGTGAAGACAGACTTTCACCCCTCCACTTT

size: -
length: 16
D: -
J: TRBJ1-2
V: TRBV6-1
CDR3: CASSEGSASANYGYTF
DNA: TGTGCCAGCAGTGAAGGCAGCGCCTCAGCTAACTATGGCTACACCTTC

size: once
length: 15
D: TRBD2
J: TRBJ2-7
V: TRBV5-4
CDR3: CASSMGLAGAYEQYF
DNA: TGTGCCAGCAGCATGGGACTAGCGGGGGCCTACGAGCAGTACTTC

size: -
length: 15
D: TRBD1
J: TRBJ1-2
V: TRBV7-9
CDR3: CASSLASMRTGGYTF
DNA: TGTGCCAGCAGCTTAGCCTCTATGAGGACAGGGGGCTACACCTTC

size: -
length: 16
D: TRBD2
J: TRBJ2-2
V: TRBV7-8
CDR3: CASRGLAGEGTGELFF
DNA: TGTGCCAGCAGGGGACTAGCGGGAGAGGGCACCGGGGAGCTGTTTTTT

size: -
length: 14
D: -
J: TRBJ1-1
V: TRBV11-2
CDR3: CASSFGGPGTEAFF
DNA: TGTGCCAGCAGCTTTGGCGGTCCCGGCACTGAAGCTTTCTTT

size: -
length: 13
D: -
J: TRBJ2-3
V: TRBV11-2
CDR3: CATSQFGTDTQYF
DNA: TGTGCCACCTCCCAGTTCGGCACAGATACGCAGTATTTT

size: -
length: 15
D: TRBD2
J: TRBJ2-4
V: TRBV7-6
CDR3: CASSLGGAGGGIQYF
DNA: TGTGCCAGCAGCTTAGGGGGAGCGGGAGGGGGCATTCAGTACTTC

size: -
length: 12
D: TRBD1
J: TRBJ2-1
V: TRBV5-6
CDR3: CASSNLGGQEFF
DNA: TGTGCCAGCAGCAACCTGGGGGGACAGGAGTTCTTC

size: -
length: 17
D: TRBD2
J: TRBJ2-3
V: TRBV6-1
CDR3: CASSEMGRGSDSDTQYF
DNA: TGTGCCAGCAGTGAAATGGGGCGCGGGAGTGATTCAGATACGCAGTATTTT

size: -
length: 16
D: TRBD2
J: TRBJ2-3
V: TRBV30
CDR3: CAWSVTSGGTGDTQYF
DNA: TGTGCCTGGAGTGTTACTAGCGGGGGGACGGGGGATACGCAGTATTTT

size: -
length: 17
D: -
J: TRBJ2-4
V: TRBV19
CDR3: CASSDLGWGPAKNIQYF
DNA: TGTGCCAGTAGTGACCTGGGTTGGGGGCCGGCCAAAAACATTCAGTACTTC

size: -
length: 14
D: TRBD1
J: TRBJ2-3
V: TRBV14
CDR3: CASSLTGATDTQYF
DNA: TGTGCCAGCAGCTTGACAGGGGCAACAGATACGCAGTATTTT

size: -
length: 12
D: -
J: TRBJ2-5
V: TRBV30
CDR3: CAWSVFEETQYF
DNA: TGTGCCTGGAGTGTGTTCGAAGAGACCCAGTACTTC

size: -
length: 13
D: -
J: TRBJ2-1
V: TRBV5-6
CDR3: CASLMGGTSNRFF
DNA: TGTGCCAGCCTAATGGGCGGGACCTCGAATCGATTCTTC

size: few
length: 14
D: TRBD2
J: TRBJ2-7
V: TRBV13
CDR3: CASSPGLAGGEQYF
DNA: TGTGCCAGCAGCCCGGGACTAGCGGGGGGCGAGCAGTACTTC

size: -
length: 13
D: -
J: TRBJ2-5
V: TRBV6-5
CDR3: CASSYGRRETQYF
DNA: TGTGCCAGCAGTTACGGCAGGCGAGAGACCCAGTACTTC

size: -
length: 16
D: TRBD1
J: TRBJ2-1
V: TRBV7-9
CDR3: CASSPGTGVLYNEQFF
DNA: TGTGCCAGCAGCCCAGGGACAGGGGTCCTCTACAATGAGCAGTTCTTC

size: -
length: 13
D: -
J: TRBJ2-7
V: TRBV4-2
CDR3: CASSDDTSYEQYF
DNA: TGTGCCAGCAGCGACGACACTTCCTACGAGCAGTACTTC

size: -
length: 14
D: -
J: TRBJ1-1
V: TRBV27
CDR3: CASFGEQPGTEAFF
DNA: TGTGCCAGCTTCGGGGAACAGCCGGGCACTGAAGCTTTCTTT

size: -
length: 13
D: -
J: TRBJ2-1
V: TRBV27
CDR3: CASSFTETGEQFF
DNA: TGTGCCAGCAGTTTTACAGAAACTGGTGAGCAGTTCTTC

size: -
length: 15
D: -
J: TRBJ2-3
V: TRBV4-1
CDR3: CASSQDQRGADTQYF
DNA: TGCGCCAGCAGCCAAGATCAACGGGGAGCAGATACGCAGTATTTT

size: -
length: 16
D: TRBD1
J: TRBJ2-6
V: TRBV7-9
CDR3: CSSSTSGQSGANVLTF
DNA: TGTTCCAGCAGCACATCGGGACAGTCTGGGGCCAACGTCCTGACTTTC

size: -
length: 15
D: -
J: TRBJ1-5
V: TRBV7-9
CDR3: CASSLGGAPNQPQHF
DNA: TGTGCCAGCAGCTTAGGCGGGGCCCCCAATCAGCCCCAGCATTTT

size: -
length: 14
D: -
J: TRBJ2-7
V: TRBV14
CDR3: CASSPWEGVGEQYF
DNA: TGTGCCAGCAGCCCCTGGGAGGGGGTGGGCGAGCAGTACTTC

size: -
length: 14
D: -
J: TRBJ2-5
V: TRBV7-2
CDR3: CASSLREGGETQYF
DNA: TGTGCCAGCAGCTTAAGGGAAGGAGGAGAGACCCAGTACTTC

size: few
length: 15
D: -
J: TRBJ2-7
V: TRBV30
CDR3: CAWSEGTASSYEQYF
DNA: TGTGCCTGGAGTGAAGGGACTGCGAGCTCCTACGAGCAGTACTTC

size: -
length: 15
D: -
J: TRBJ1-1
V: TRBV13
CDR3: CASSVATGTDTEAFF
DNA: TGTGCCAGCAGCGTAGCCACAGGGACGGACACTGAAGCTTTCTTT